The rows below give T cell receptor beta chains drawn from one sample of a study of beta chain features in type 1 diabetes. The assay was immunoSEQ multiplex PCR, and TCRdb's table has in-frame clones only and misses some. This table has under 250,000 clones, around 14% appearing once. The sequenced material came from naive CD4+ T cells from blood. All receptors derive from a woman between 35 and 50 years old in good health. The CDR3 runs from the conserved cysteine through the conserved F or W. A D gene is named only where the DNA matches it firmly. Size tells how often a clone was seen (once, few, many) or the class of an expanded clone, and some rows leave it out.

>TRBJ1-1|few|.|TRBV2
TGTGCCAGCATACAGGGAACGGGAGGCACTGAAGCTTTCTTT
CASIQGTGGTEAFF
>TRBJ1-1|.|TRBD1|TRBV5-5
TGTGCCAGCACCAACCGGGACAGGGGTGATGAAGCTTTCTTT
CASTNRDRGDEAFF
>TRBJ1-3|.|.|TRBV5-1
TGCGCCACCTCACAGGGTACTGGAAACACCATATATTTT
CATSQGTGNTIYF
>TRBJ2-1|few|.|TRBV27
TGTGCCAGCAGTTTACGCCCAGGGGAAAATGAGCAGTTCTTC
CASSLRPGENEQFF
>TRBJ2-7|.|TRBD1|TRBV7-6
TGTGCCAGCAGGGATCCGGGACAGGGATACGAGCAGTACTTC
CASRDPGQGYEQYF
>TRBJ2-7|.|.|TRBV19
TGTGCCAGTAGCCCATTCCCCCCGGACACTTACTCCTACGAGCAGTACTTC
CASSPFPPDTYSYEQYF
>TRBJ1-5|.|TRBD1|TRBV6-1
TGTGCCAGCAGCAAGGGACAGAATAGCAATCAGCCCCAGCATTTT
CASSKGQNSNQPQHF
>TRBJ1-5|.|.|TRBV25-1
TGTGCCAGCAGTGACGTGCTAGGAAATCAGCCCCAGCATTTT
CASSDVLGNQPQHF
>TRBJ1-2|.|TRBD1|TRBV6-5
TGTGCCAGCAGACCGGGACAGGTACATGGCTACACCTTC
CASRPGQVHGYTF
>TRBJ2-7|.|.|TRBV5-6
TGTGCCAGCAGCCCTGGACGGGACTACGAGCAGTACTTC
CASSPGRDYEQYF
>TRBJ2-5|few|.|TRBV6-5
TGTGCCAGCAGTTATGCGACACCCCACCAAGAGACCCAGTACTTC
CASSYATPHQETQYF
>TRBJ2-2|few|.|TRBV14
TGTGCCAGCAGCCAAGTAGCTCAGCGACGGAAGAACACCGGGGAGCTGTTTTTT
CASSQVAQRRKNTGELFF
>TRBJ1-6|few|.|TRBV2
TGTGCCAGCACGGGGGGGGATTCACCCCTCCACTTT
CASTGGDSPLHF
>TRBJ2-5|.|.|TRBV15
TGTGCCACCAGCAGACAGGGGGTGCAGGGAGGAGAGACCCAGTACTTC
CATSRQGVQGGETQYF
>TRBJ1-5|.|.|TRBV2
TGTGCCAGCAGGAGGAGTGCTCGGGGCAATCAGCCCCAGCATTTT
CASRRSARGNQPQHF
>TRBJ2-5|.|TRBD2|TRBV7-2
TGTGCCAGCAGCCTCAGGACTAGCGGGGTAGGACGAGAGACCCAGTACTTC
CASSLRTSGVGRETQYF
>TRBJ2-7|.|TRBD2|TRBV6-1
TGTGCCAGCAGGTTGGGACTAGCGGGAGAGCAGTACTTC
CASRLGLAGEQYF
>TRBJ2-7|few|TRBD1|TRBV7-9
TGTGCCAGCAGCTTAGCGGGACAGAATAACGAGCAGTACTTC
CASSLAGQNNEQYF
>TRBJ2-1|few|.|TRBV11-2
TGTGCCAGCAGCTCCCTCCCTACCTCCTACAATGAGCAGTTCTTC
CASSSLPTSYNEQFF
>TRBJ1-6|few|.|TRBV5-1
TGCGCCAGCTCGGGTGGTTCCTATAATTCACCCCTCCACTTT
CASSGGSYNSPLHF
>TRBJ2-2|few|TRBD1|TRBV4-3
TGCGCCAGCAGCCGCACAACAGGGGCGAACACCGGGGAGCTGTTTTTT
CASSRTTGANTGELFF
>TRBJ1-4|.|.|TRBV7-9
TGTGCCAGCAGTGCGGCGAGTGGAGGCAATGAAAAACTGTTTTTT
CASSAASGGNEKLFF
>TRBJ2-2|few|.|TRBV2
TGTGCCAGCAATTGGGACTCGCCGGACACCGGGGAGCTGTTTTTT
CASNWDSPDTGELFF
>TRBJ2-7|few|TRBD2|TRBV7-9
TGTGCCAGCAGCTTCCGGTCTAGCGGGGGCTACGAGCAGTACTTC
CASSFRSSGGYEQYF
>TRBJ1-5|.|.|TRBV12-5
TGTGCTAGTGGTTTGTCAGGGCATCAGCCCCAGCATTTT
CASGLSGHQPQHF
>TRBJ2-7|.|TRBD1|TRBV6-1
TGTGCCAGCAGTGGGACAGGGGGCATCTACGAGCAGTACTTC
CASSGTGGIYEQYF
>TRBJ2-2|.|TRBD1|TRBV4-1
TGCGCCAGCAGCCAACTAAGGACAGGGAACACCGGGGAGCTGTTTTTT
CASSQLRTGNTGELFF
>TRBJ2-7|.|.|TRBV19
TGTGCCAGTAGTTCCCCAGGGTTCTACGAGCAGTACTTC
CASSSPGFYEQYF
>TRBJ2-2|.|TRBD2|TRBV4-3
TGCGCCAGCAGCCAAGGACTAGCGGGGGTCACCGGGGAGCTGTTTTTT
CASSQGLAGVTGELFF